This T cell receptor beta chain was profiled in a study of shared T cell receptors in the human thymus. Method: immunoSEQ multiplex PCR; TCRdb's copy keeps in-frame clones and lacks some. The sample includes more than 550,000 clones, roughly 86% of them seen just once. This CDR3 has 14 residues. Germline V gene data show CDR1 as MNHEY and CDR2 as SVGAGI. The V gene lost 2 bases and the J gene lost 0 bases, with 6 bases spanning the gap. In addition, the sample was reused for a study of human thymus T cells. That paper notes: Resections were taken during corrective heart surgery, and the thymus tissue came from these. Seemingly biased V and J gene usage marked thymic and blood repertoires. Related research has reported that thymic repertoires overlap highly among unrelated individuals.

J is TRBJ2-3 and V is TRBV6-5; D call uncertain. The sequence derives from a boy in the first two years of life with a congenital heart defect. The sequenced material came from thymocytes. The CDR3 spells CASSYATSTDTQYF. The DNA of the CDR3 is TGTGCCAGCAGTTACGCCACTAGCACAGATACGCAGTATTTT.